Listed below are T cell receptor beta chains from one sample, sequenced in a study of STAT3 mutations in large granular lymphocyte leukemia. Profiling relied on immunoSEQ multiplex PCR, and the TCRdb table lists in-frame clones only, not all of them. Of roughly 13,000 clones in the sample, 90% were seen once. The sample taken for sequencing was peripheral blood mononuclear cells. The receptors come from a man aged 40-49 years with T-cell large granular lymphocyte leukemia. Some clones in this sample may be carry-over from other donors' samples. Each CDR3 is given with its conserved first and last residue.

j_call: TRBJ2-1
v_call: TRBV30
cdr3_aa: CAWRETHNEQFF

j_call: TRBJ2-5
v_call: TRBV30
cdr3_aa: CAWTEGLAVGETQYF

j_call: TRBJ2-7
v_call: TRBV5-4
cdr3_aa: CASSLPGALMGEQYF

j_call: TRBJ2-3
v_call: TRBV5-1
cdr3_aa: CASSLATSGGSTDTQYF

j_call: TRBJ2-7
v_call: TRBV7-9
cdr3_aa: CASSSTRWGGLEQYF

j_call: TRBJ2-2
v_call: TRBV25-1
cdr3_aa: CASSFGGGELFF

j_call: TRBJ1-4
v_call: TRBV18
cdr3_aa: CASSPPLGRTANEKLFF

j_call: TRBJ2-5
v_call: TRBV7-8
cdr3_aa: CASSLGVGVHGGETQYF

j_call: TRBJ1-1
v_call: TRBV18
cdr3_aa: CASSVARANTEAFF

j_call: TRBJ2-1
v_call: TRBV11-3
cdr3_aa: CASSLDGYNEQFF

j_call: TRBJ1-3
v_call: TRBV9
cdr3_aa: CASSAAPGGISGNTIYF

j_call: TRBJ2-7
v_call: TRBV30
cdr3_aa: CAWSAQGYEQYF

j_call: TRBJ1-3
v_call: TRBV5-1
cdr3_aa: CASSLGGLALDTIYF

j_call: TRBJ2-3
v_call: TRBV11-2
cdr3_aa: CASSLDSTLNTDTQYF

j_call: TRBJ2-1
v_call: TRBV27
cdr3_aa: CASSLSIQGLYGEQFF

j_call: TRBJ2-5
v_call: TRBV9
cdr3_aa: CASSGNPGHQETQYF

j_call: TRBJ1-2
v_call: TRBV6-5
cdr3_aa: CASSVSPSNYGYTF

j_call: TRBJ2-1
v_call: TRBV28
cdr3_aa: CASSTRVAGDYNEQFF

j_call: TRBJ2-3
v_call: TRBV18
cdr3_aa: CASSGGLDGQYF

j_call: TRBJ1-3
v_call: TRBV5-1
cdr3_aa: CASSLEPGTSGNTIYF

j_call: TRBJ2-7
v_call: TRBV27
cdr3_aa: CASSPLNWDSTYEQYF

j_call: TRBJ2-3
v_call: TRBV21-1
cdr3_aa: CASSKNKQGGSDTQYF

j_call: TRBJ1-1
v_call: TRBV18
cdr3_aa: CASSPAGTGNTEAFF

j_call: TRBJ2-2
v_call: TRBV29-1
cdr3_aa: CSVVGGNTGELFF

j_call: TRBJ1-2
v_call: TRBV5-1
cdr3_aa: CASSTGQGARGYTF

j_call: TRBJ1-5
v_call: TRBV5-1
cdr3_aa: CASSLGGGLDQPQHF

j_call: TRBJ2-7
v_call: TRBV7-3
cdr3_aa: CASSPSGQPYEQYF

j_call: TRBJ1-1
v_call: TRBV19
cdr3_aa: CASSIRLKWNTEAFF

j_call: TRBJ1-2
v_call: TRBV6-5
cdr3_aa: CASGQGKVGYTF

j_call: TRBJ2-7
v_call: TRBV15
cdr3_aa: CATSSGQGASEQYF

j_call: TRBJ2-5
v_call: TRBV5-1
cdr3_aa: CASSPDQETQYF

j_call: TRBJ2-7
v_call: TRBV30
cdr3_aa: CAWSTKVSYEQYF

j_call: TRBJ2-5
v_call: TRBV30
cdr3_aa: CAWSRGGSQETQYF

j_call: TRBJ1-3
v_call: TRBV6-5
cdr3_aa: CASSGRVGNTIYF

j_call: TRBJ2-3
v_call: TRBV9
cdr3_aa: CASSVEGAPTDTQYF

j_call: TRBJ1-2
v_call: TRBV5-8
cdr3_aa: CASSRDGFYGYTF

j_call: TRBJ2-7
v_call: TRBV5-4
cdr3_aa: CASSLGSTWTYEQYF

j_call: TRBJ1-2
v_call: TRBV29-1
cdr3_aa: CSVFRVSGYGYTF

j_call: TRBJ2-3
v_call: TRBV5-4
cdr3_aa: CASSSPPSTDTQYF

j_call: TRBJ1-1
v_call: TRBV7-2
cdr3_aa: CASSRQGLSTEAFF